A selection of T cell receptor beta chains follows, all from one sample in a study of blood T cell repertoires in COVID-19. Assay: immunoSEQ multiplex PCR; the TCRdb copy retains only in-frame clones and omits some. The data hold 130,000 or so clones, with about 88% observed a single time. Sequenced sample: peripheral blood. These receptors were obtained from a human donor with COVID-19, enrolled during active disease. The donor label of this sample is uncertain. CDR3s include the opening cysteine and the closing phenylalanine or tryptophan. D genes are given only for firm matches. Only some rows state a clone size, as once, few, many or a class for expanded clones.

v_call	clone_size	cdr3_length	d_call	j_call	cdr3_aa	cdr3_nt
TRBV10-1	NA	15	TRBD1	TRBJ2-7	CASSESGRGPGEQYF	TGCGCCAGCAGTGAGTCGGGCAGGGGGCCGGGGGAGCAGTACTTC
TRBV19	NA	20	NA	TRBJ1-5	CASSPFRGRRASSARQPQHF	TGTGCCAGTAGTCCGTTCAGGGGACGCCGGGCCTCCTCCGCAAGACAGCCCCAGCATTTT
TRBV7-3	NA	14	NA	TRBJ2-2	CASSYIQGSGELFF	TGTGCCAGCAGCTACATACAGGGCTCTGGGGAGCTGTTTTTT
TRBV7-9	few	15	NA	TRBJ2-6	CASSFNTAGANVLTF	TGTGCCAGCAGCTTCAATACAGCTGGGGCCAACGTCCTGACTTTC
TRBV6-5	NA	15	TRBD1	TRBJ1-2	CASSRPGQGRTGYTF	TGTGCCAGCAGTCGTCCGGGACAGGGGCGTACTGGCTACACCTTC
TRBV2	NA	15	NA	TRBJ1-1	CARSRGLSGSTEAFF	TGTGCCAGATCCAGGGGTCTCTCAGGGAGCACTGAAGCTTTCTTT
TRBV6-1	NA	13	NA	TRBJ2-3	CASSESWGDTQYF	TGTGCCAGCAGTGAAAGTTGGGGGGACACGCAGTATTTT
TRBV29-1	NA	12	TRBD1	TRBJ1-2	CSVDTGDYGYTF	TGCAGCGTGGACACAGGGGACTATGGCTACACCTTC
TRBV28	NA	16	TRBD1	TRBJ1-4	CASSKTGAATNEKLFF	TGTGCCAGCAGTAAAACAGGGGCGGCGACTAATGAAAAACTGTTTTTT
TRBV5-1	NA	14	TRBD1	TRBJ2-1	CASREQGAGNEQFF	TGCGCCAGCAGGGAACAGGGGGCTGGGAATGAGCAGTTCTTC
TRBV3-1/TRBV3-2	NA	14	NA	TRBJ2-5	CASSLNRGQETQYF	TGTGCCAGCAGCCTAAATAGGGGTCAAGAGACCCAGTACTTC
TRBV9	NA	12	NA	TRBJ1-3	CASSYEGNTIYF	TGTGCCAGCAGCTACGAGGGAAACACCATATATTTT
TRBV9	NA	12	NA	TRBJ2-1	CASSVIAGPQLF	TGTGCCAGCAGCGTAATCGCAGGGCCCCAGCTCTTC
TRBV23-1	NA	13	NA	TRBJ1-3	CASPRGQGNTIYF	TGCGCCAGCCCCAGGGGTCAGGGAAACACCATATATTTT
TRBV30	NA	13	NA	TRBJ2-5	CAWSVGALETQYF	TGTGCCTGGAGTGTGGGGGCCTTGGAGACCCAGTACTTC
TRBV9	NA	13	NA	TRBJ2-7	CASSLETGYEQYF	TGTGCCAGCAGCTTAGAGACAGGATACGAGCAGTACTTC
TRBV5-1	NA	16	TRBD1	TRBJ1-5	CASSLGQGGLDQPQHF	TGCGCCAGCAGCTTGGGTCAGGGGGGTCTGGATCAGCCCCAGCATTTT
TRBV27	once	17	TRBD1	TRBJ2-1	CASSPEAGTGPYNEQFF	TGTGCCAGCAGTCCAGAAGCCGGGACAGGTCCTTACAATGAGCAGTTCTTC
TRBV5-1	NA	15	TRBD1	TRBJ2-5	CASSLGQGIQETQYF	TGCGCCAGCAGCTTGGGACAGGGTATACAAGAGACCCAGTACTTC
TRBV5-1	NA	16	TRBD1	TRBJ2-3	CASSPRPGGSTDTQYF	TGCGCCAGCAGCCCACGGCCAGGGGGCTCCACAGATACGCAGTATTTT
TRBV6-5	NA	13	NA	TRBJ2-3	CASRQTIADTQYF	TGTGCCAGCAGGCAAACTATCGCAGATACGCAGTATTTT
TRBV19	NA	11	NA	TRBJ1-5	CASSIPGPQHF	TGTGCCAGTAGTATCCCAGGGCCCCAGCATTTT
TRBV5-6	NA	16	NA	TRBJ2-1	CASSFLSGGEYNEQFF	TGTGCCAGCAGCTTCCTGTCGGGGGGCGAGTACAATGAGCAGTTCTTC
TRBV6-5	NA	16	NA	TRBJ1-3	CASSYASSGTGNTIYF	TGTGCCAGCAGTTATGCCTCAAGCGGGACTGGAAACACCATATATTTT
TRBV10-2	NA	18	TRBD2	TRBJ2-1	CASSEQRVGRGAYNEQFF	TGCGCCAGCAGTGAGCAGCGAGTGGGACGGGGGGCCTACAATGAGCAGTTCTTC
TRBV7-9	NA	14	TRBD1	TRBJ2-7	CATSTGNLFYEQYF	TGTGCCACCTCGACAGGGAATTTGTTCTACGAGCAGTACTTC
TRBV27	NA	18	TRBD1	TRBJ1-6	CASSPATGGASYNSPLHF	TGTGCCAGCAGTCCCGCAACAGGGGGCGCGTCCTATAATTCACCCCTCCACTTT
TRBV7-6	once	16	NA	TRBJ2-1	CASSLGAGISYNEQFF	TGTGCCAGCAGCTTAGGGGCAGGGATCAGCTACAATGAGCAGTTCTTC
TRBV10-3	NA	14	NA	TRBJ2-7	CAIRGAGDPYEQYF	TGTGCCATCAGGGGGGCGGGGGACCCCTACGAGCAGTACTTC
TRBV7-9	NA	14	NA	TRBJ1-1	CASSKGHQNTEAFF	TGTGCCAGCAGCAAGGGACACCAGAACACTGAAGCTTTCTTT
TRBV6-5	once	12	TRBD1	TRBJ1-1	CASNRGRTEAFF	TGTGCCAGCAACAGGGGGAGGACTGAAGCTTTCTTT
TRBV19	NA	13	TRBD1	TRBJ2-3	CASSGQGEDTQYF	TGTGCCAGTTCCGGACAGGGGGAAGATACGCAGTATTTT
TRBV7-9	NA	15	TRBD1	TRBJ1-4	CASSPQGAFDEKLFF	TGTGCCAGCAGCCCACAGGGGGCGTTCGATGAAAAACTGTTTTTT
TRBV11-2	NA	16	TRBD1	TRBJ1-4	CASSLGWDRAWEKLFF	TGTGCCAGCAGCTTAGGCTGGGACAGGGCATGGGAAAAACTGTTTTTT
TRBV25-1	NA	16	TRBD2	TRBJ2-7	CASTSASGEVGYEQYF	TGTGCCAGCACGTCGGCTAGCGGGGAGGTCGGGTACGAGCAGTACTTC
TRBV6-1	NA	14	TRBD1	TRBJ2-7	CASSEPGQSYEQYF	TGTGCCAGCAGTGAACCGGGACAGAGCTACGAGCAGTACTTC
TRBV7-9	NA	13	NA	TRBJ2-7	CASTFGGDYEQYF	TGTGCCAGCACCTTCGGAGGCGACTACGAGCAGTACTTC
TRBV6-5	NA	13	NA	TRBJ1-1	CASLKEVNTEAFF	TGTGCCAGCCTCAAAGAGGTGAACACTGAAGCTTTCTTT
TRBV6-5	few	14	TRBD1	TRBJ2-7	CASSSGQGSYEQYF	TGTGCCAGCAGTTCGGGACAGGGTTCCTACGAGCAGTACTTC
TRBV20-1	NA	11	NA	TRBJ2-5	CSGSGQETQYF	TGCAGTGGCAGTGGCCAAGAGACCCAGTACTTC
TRBV29-1	NA	12	TRBD2	TRBJ2-5	CSVDSREGTQYF	TGCAGCGTTGATAGCAGGGAGGGGACCCAGTACTTC
TRBV4-1	NA	16	NA	TRBJ1-6	CASSQVGGSYNSPLHF	TGCGCCAGCAGCCAAGTGGGAGGCTCCTATAATTCACCCCTCCACTTT
TRBV9	NA	15	TRBD1	TRBJ1-4	CASSPGTGDWEKLFF	TGTGCCAGCAGCCCCGGGACAGGGGATTGGGAAAAACTGTTTTTT
TRBV27	NA	14	NA	TRBJ2-5	CASSLLSQKETQYF	TGTGCCAGCAGTTTATTGTCCCAGAAAGAGACCCAGTACTTC
TRBV9	NA	14	NA	TRBJ2-3	CASSVRGSTDTQYF	TGTGCCAGCAGCGTACGCGGAAGCACAGATACGCAGTATTTT
TRBV28	NA	15	TRBD2	TRBJ2-1	CASSVGLAGDNEQFF	TGTGCCAGCAGTGTGGGACTAGCGGGAGACAATGAGCAGTTCTTC
TRBV10-2	NA	15	NA	TRBJ2-1	CASSESGLAGNEQFF	TGCGCCAGCAGTGAGTCAGGGCTAGCCGGGAATGAGCAGTTCTTC
TRBV12-3/TRBV12-4	NA	13	NA	TRBJ1-6	CASSSSYNSPLHF	TGTGCCAGCAGCAGCTCCTATAATTCACCCCTCCACTTT
TRBV6-6	once	15	NA	TRBJ1-1	CASSYKGVEVTEAFF	TGTGCCAGCAGTTACAAGGGGGTTGAAGTCACTGAAGCTTTCTTT
TRBV11-3	NA	14	NA	TRBJ1-5	CASSYPGGNQPQHF	TGTGCCAGCAGCTACCCGGGGGGGAATCAGCCCCAGCATTTT
TRBV11-3	NA	15	NA	TRBJ1-2	CASSYLGQANYGYTF	TGTGCCAGCAGCTACCTTGGGCAAGCTAACTATGGCTACACCTTC
TRBV29-1	few	14	NA	TRBJ2-2	CSVQTGPNTGELFF	TGCAGCGTTCAGACAGGACCGAACACCGGGGAGCTGTTTTTT
TRBV4-1	NA	14	TRBD2	TRBJ2-7	CASSGPGLLYEQYF	TGCGCCAGCAGCGGACCGGGACTACTCTACGAGCAGTACTTC
TRBV27	NA	14	TRBD1	TRBJ1-6	CASSYRTGSSPLHF	TGTGCCAGCAGTTACCGGACAGGAAGTTCACCCCTCCACTTT